The clone carrying this T cell receptor (beta chain) has only a few counts. The CDR3 extends over 17 amino acids. Germline V gene data show CDR1 as DFQATT and CDR2 as SNEGSKA (reference sequence). The junction had 8 bases not matched to a gene; V was cut back by 4 bases and J by 0 bases. The source of the sample is a study of molecular identifiers for immune sequencing clone quantification. Sorted cell numbers of roughly 17,000 to 1,000,000, with 10%, 30% or 50% RNA, served as input for naive CD8 libraries. A CD8+CD4-CCR7+CD45RA+ phenotype served as the sorting definition for naive CD8 T cells. TCRdb reanalysed the PCR reads using MiXCR and keeps one entry per CDR3 protein. The sample holds 250,000 to 400,000 distinct CDR3 sequences; about 20% are singletons and the top ten take approximately 0.83%.

This chain connects TRBV20-1 to TRBJ1-6; 8 bases are a match to TRBD1. Sequencing was carried out using naive CD8+ T cells from blood, with Jurkat cell RNA spiked in. Indicated subset: FACS-sorted CD8+CD4-CCR7+CD45RA+ naive T cells. This receptor was identified in a human donor in good health. Some libraries in this study had Jurkat cell RNA spiked in. The CDR3 DNA follows: TGCAGTGCTACCCCTTGGGACAGGAGCTCCTATAATTCACCCCTCCACTTT. The encoded protein is CSATPWDRSSYNSPLHF.